The present entry profiles one T cell receptor beta chain with its context. What it binds is unknown. Between the trimmed V and J ends, which lost 5 bases and 2 bases, there was a span of 21 bases. The germline gives CDR1 SGHAT, CDR2 FQNNGV. This CDR3 contains 18 residues. These data come from a study of Graves' ophthalmopathy and Graves' hyperthyroidism. Study findings and constraints: Clonotypes were expanded in thyroid at above 0.001 frequency, and most also appeared in blood.

TCR beta CDR3 regions were amplified from RNA transcripts. First-round RT-PCR used HTBI primers; second-round multiplex PCR followed. TCRdb itself ran the multiplex PCR reads through MiXCR, one entry per CDR3 protein. The repertoire holds over a million distinct CDR3 sequences, with about 38% as singletons. Hyperthyroidism patients, all newly diagnosed, had under 2 months' duration and ages of 18 to 65. The sample taken for sequencing was peripheral blood or thyroid tissue (not recorded which). The source is an adult man with Graves' hyperthyroidism. This chain uses TRBV11-2 with TRBJ2-2; D could derive from TRBD1 or TRBD2 (5 bases each). The CDR3 DNA is TGTGCCAGCAGCCGATTCCCTCGGGGACGCCGAAACACCGGGGAGCTGTTTTTT. The encoded protein is CASSRFPRGRRNTGELFF. Based on the CDR3 plus reference TRBV11-2 and TRBJ2-2, the full variable domain is EAGVAQSPRYKIIEKRQSVAFWCNPISGHATLYWYQQILGQGPKLLIQFQNNGVVDDSQLPKDRFSAERLKGVDSTLKIQPAKLEDSAVYLCASSRFPRGRRNTGELFFGEGSRLTVL.